This paragraph covers one TCR beta chain sequence. The data were taken from a study of blood T cell repertoires in COVID-19. Study-level information: PBMCs, B-cell-depleted T cells, or T cells provided the cDNA or gDNA that made up the material.

Authors' methods: Quantification of nucleated cells was approximated via reference gene primer amplification. Libraries were prepared by immunoSEQ multiplex PCR; TCRdb keeps only in-frame clonotypes and omits some of them. V and J calls plus clone size are reproduced from that table; the DNA served to infer D and trimming. Among roughly 35,000 clones, about 88% were seen once, and the ten largest hold about 12%. CDR3 length: 14 residues. V lost 5 bases and J lost 5, with 9 bases in between. Germline lookup yields CDR1 KGHDR and CDR2 SFDVKD. Sequencing used peripheral blood. The chain employs TRBV24-1 and TRBJ1-6; D gene ambiguous. This clonotype was obtained from a man between 60 and 75 years old with active COVID-19. The CDR3 coding sequence is TGTGCCACCAGTGCAAGGAGGGATAATTCACCCCTCCACTTT. Translated: CATSARRDNSPLHF.